Below, one T cell receptor (beta chain) is given with its context. Its cognate antigen is unknown. V was shortened by 6 bases and J by 5 bases, with 16 bases between the two germline ends. CDR3 size: 15 residues. Germline CDR1 reads MNHEY; CDR2 reads SMNVEV (reference sequence). Naive CD8 library inputs spanned roughly 17,000 to 1,100,000 sorted cells and 10%, 30% or 50% RNA. Naive CD8 T cells, phenotype CD8+CD4-CCR7+CD45RA+, were sorted. The data derive from a study of molecular identifiers for immune sequencing clone quantification. Notes on the study in general: Molecules of identical TCR sharing a barcode could underestimate highly expanded clone sizes.

In preparing bulk TCR libraries, previously described methods and listed TCR primers were used. TCRdb reprocessed the PCR reads via MiXCR and lists one record per CDR3 protein. The sample holds tens of thousands of distinct CDR3 sequences, around 20% seen once. This sequence was found in a human donor in good health. Some libraries in this study had Jurkat cell RNA spiked in. V is TRBV27 and J is TRBJ2-2; D is unresolved. The sequencing input was naive CD8+ T cells from blood, with Jurkat cell RNA spiked in. The subset was: FACS-sorted CD8+CD4-CCR7+CD45RA+ naive T cells. The CDR3 loop reads CASSMGSLGTGELFF. Here the CDR3 DNA reads TGTGCCAGCAGCATGGGGTCTCTGGGAACCGGGGAGCTGTTTTTT.